These T cell receptor beta chains were read from a single sample in a study of CD8 T cells in ankylosing spondylitis. MiXCR, run by TCRdb on the 5' RACE reads, gives a single entry per CDR3 protein. The repertoire holds about 250,000 distinct CDR3 sequences, with roughly a quarter as singletons. The sample taken for sequencing was blood, either unsorted or a sorted T cell fraction (not recorded which). These receptors came from a male donor with ankylosing spondylitis or in good health (not recorded which). Each CDR3 is given with its conserved first and last residue. A D gene is named only where the DNA matches it firmly. Only some rows state a clone size, as once, few, many or a class for expanded clones.

TRBV6-6	TRBJ2-7	TRBD1	few	TGTGCCAGCAGTTGGGACAGCAACTACGAGCAGTACTTC	CASSWDSNYEQYF
TRBV12-3/TRBV12-4	TRBJ2-1	.	few	TGTGCCAGCAGTTTCTCCACCAACAATGAGCAGTTCTTC	CASSFSTNNEQFF
TRBV28	TRBJ2-1	TRBD2	.	TGTGCCAGCAGCCTAGCGGGGGGGTTTTATGAGCAGTTCTTC	CASSLAGGFYEQFF
TRBV12-3/TRBV12-4	TRBJ2-1	.	many	TGTGCCAGCAGTGACACAAGCGACAATGAGCAGTTCTTC	CASSDTSDNEQFF
TRBV29-1	TRBJ2-1	.	many	TGCAGCGTTGAAGATCCTTCGGCCCGGAGCTCCTACAATGAGCAGTTCTTC	CSVEDPSARSSYNEQFF
TRBV18	TRBJ2-5	.	few	TGTGCCAGCTCGCCCGATGGAGGCGGAGAGACCCAGTACTTC	CASSPDGGGETQYF
TRBV5-1	TRBJ1-2	.	many	TGCGCCAGCAGCTTGGATCTCGGGGCTCTGGGGGGCTACACCTTC	CASSLDLGALGGYTF
TRBV12-3/TRBV12-4	TRBJ2-7	TRBD1	many	TGTGCCAGCAGTTACAGGGGATTCTTCTCCTACGAGCAGTACTTC	CASSYRGFFSYEQYF
TRBV29-1	TRBJ2-5	.	many	TGCAGCGTCGGACAGTATGGCGCCCAAGAGACCCAGTACTTC	CSVGQYGAQETQYF
TRBV20-1	TRBJ1-2	.	many	TGCAGTGCTAGTGCTCTGGGGGCCATTCAGTATGGCTACACCTTC	CSASALGAIQYGYTF
TRBV12-3/TRBV12-4	TRBJ2-4	.	once	TGTGCCAGCAGTACAGGTTTCGCCAAAAACATTCAGTACTTC	CASSTGFAKNIQYF
TRBV6-4	TRBJ2-1	TRBD2	.	TGTGCCACCGGCGCGGTAGCGGGGGACAATGAGCAGTTCTTC	CATGAVAGDNEQFF
TRBV4-1	TRBJ2-5	.	many	TGCGCCAGCAGCCAAGGGTCGTGGGAGACCCAGTACTTC	CASSQGSWETQYF
TRBV6-5	TRBJ2-7	.	few	TGTGCCAGCTATACATGGGCTGGCGAGCAGTACTTC	CASYTWAGEQYF
TRBV24-1	TRBJ2-5	.	.	TGTGCCACCAGTGATTCGTACAGCGTCCCAGAGACCCAGTACTTC	CATSDSYSVPETQYF
TRBV27	TRBJ2-2	.	.	TGTGCCAGCAGTTCCCTCGGGGCGTACCGGTCCACCGGGGAGCTGTTTTTT	CASSSLGAYRSTGELFF
TRBV20-1	TRBJ2-5	.	.	TGCAGTGCTTCAAAGAAAGAGACCCAGTACTTC	CSASKKETQYF
TRBV18	TRBJ2-7	TRBD2	many	TGTGCCAGCTCACCGGATGCTAGCGGCTACGAGCAGTACTTC	CASSPDASGYEQYF
TRBV20-1	TRBJ2-3	TRBD1	few	TGCAGTGCTTCCTCTTCCGGGACAGACATCACAGATACGCAGTATTTT	CSASSSGTDITDTQYF
TRBV20-1	TRBJ2-7	TRBD1	.	TGCAGTGCTAGCCTCTCCGGGACAGGGTCCAACGAGCAGTACTTC	CSASLSGTGSNEQYF
TRBV12-3/TRBV12-4	TRBJ2-5	.	many	TGTGCCAGCAGTCAGGTGAATAGGGAAGAGACCCAGTACTTC	CASSQVNREETQYF
TRBV5-1	TRBJ2-7	TRBD1	many	TGCGCCAGCAGCTCGGGACAGGGCGTAGGCGAGCAGTACTTC	CASSSGQGVGEQYF
TRBV10-3	TRBJ2-3	TRBD1	.	TGTGCCATCAGTGCCGACAGGGGGCCTGATACGCAGTATTTT	CAISADRGPDTQYF
TRBV29-1	TRBJ2-1	.	many	TGCAGCGCCCCTAACGAGAGGGGCAATGAGCAGTTCTTC	CSAPNERGNEQFF
TRBV20-1	TRBJ2-1	.	many	TGCAGTGCTAGAGAGAACAGAGGGATGAGCAATGAGCAGTTCTTC	CSARENRGMSNEQFF
TRBV2	TRBJ2-4	.	.	TGTGCCAGCAGTGAACGGGCGGAGGGCATTCAGTACTTC	CASSERAEGIQYF
TRBV12-3/TRBV12-4	TRBJ2-5	.	.	TGTGCCAGCCTAGGGGCGAACCAAGAGACCCAGTACTTC	CASLGANQETQYF
TRBV20-1	TRBJ2-3	.	few	TGCAGTGCTAGATTAGGGGATACGCAGTATTTT	CSARLGDTQYF
TRBV20-1	TRBJ1-6	.	many	TGCAGTGCTAGAGATCGAACGAATTCACCCCTCCACTTT	CSARDRTNSPLHF
TRBV20-1	TRBJ2-3	.	many	TGCAGTGCTCAGGGTTCGGGGATCCCGTCAGATACGCAGTATTTT	CSAQGSGIPSDTQYF
TRBV10-3	TRBJ2-3	.	few	TGTGCCATCAGTGAGTCACGGGCAGATACGCAGTATTTT	CAISESRADTQYF
TRBV15	TRBJ2-1	TRBD2	.	TGTGCCACCAGCGAGACTAGCTACACGAGCTCCTACAATGAGCAGTTCTTC	CATSETSYTSSYNEQFF
TRBV20-1	TRBJ1-1	.	few	TGCAGTGCTAGAGGGGGGCCAGCGAGCACTGAAGCTTTCTTT	CSARGGPASTEAFF
TRBV12-3/TRBV12-4	TRBJ1-6	.	few	TGTGCCAGCACTAGGGGACCCTCCTATAATTCACCCCTCCACTTT	CASTRGPSYNSPLHF
TRBV20-1	TRBJ2-7	.	many	TGCAGTGCCCTCGCGTCGCTTGCCTACGAGCAGTACTTC	CSALASLAYEQYF
TRBV20-1	TRBJ1-4	.	few	TGCAGTGCTGAGGCTGAAAAACTGTTTTTT	CSAEAEKLFF
TRBV7-2	TRBJ2-5	TRBD2	few	TGTGCCAGCAGCTTAGCGCTAAGACGAGCGGGGGTGGGGGAGACCCAGTACTTC	CASSLALRRAGVGETQYF
TRBV30	TRBJ1-2	.	few	TGTGCCTGGAGTCCCGTTGGCTACACCTTC	CAWSPVGYTF
TRBV29-1	TRBJ2-5	.	few	TGCAGCGCCTTAACAGGGAAAGAGACCCAGTACTTC	CSALTGKETQYF
TRBV20-1	TRBJ2-1	.	.	TGCAGTGCTCCCTTGCGAGGGGGGGGGTCCCAAGGCAATGAGCAGTTCTTC	CSAPLRGGGSQGNEQFF
TRBV20-1	TRBJ2-1	TRBD2	.	TGCAGTGCCCTCGCGGGCGGGGGAACCGATGAGCAGTTCTTC	CSALAGGGTDEQFF
TRBV20-1	TRBJ2-3	.	many	TGCAGTGCCATCAGAAGGGCTAGCAGCACAGATACGCAGTATTTT	CSAIRRASSTDTQYF
TRBV29-1	TRBJ2-7	.	.	TGCAGCGTTGCCCTAGACCACGAGCAGTACTTC	CSVALDHEQYF
TRBV5-1	TRBJ2-3	TRBD2	many	TGCGCCAGCAGCTTGGCCGGACTAGCGGGGGTTTCAGATACGCAGTATTTT	CASSLAGLAGVSDTQYF
TRBV20-1	TRBJ1-6	.	few	TGCAGTGCTAACTCCCGCGAGTCAGCCCTCCACTTT	CSANSRESALHF
TRBV28	TRBJ1-2	TRBD1	many	TGTGCCAGCAGTTTGGGGACAGCCTATGGCTACACCTTC	CASSLGTAYGYTF
TRBV12-3/TRBV12-4	TRBJ2-7	TRBD1	few	TGTGCCAGCAGTCCGAGGACAGGCTACGAGCAGTACTTC	CASSPRTGYEQYF
TRBV2	TRBJ2-5	.	many	TGTGCCAGCAGTGAAGCGCGGTATTTCATCGGGGAGGAGACCCAGTACTTC	CASSEARYFIGEETQYF
TRBV28	TRBJ2-6	.	few	TGTGCCAGCAGTTCCGGACGCTACGGGGGAGGGGCCAACGTCCTGACTTTC	CASSSGRYGGGANVLTF